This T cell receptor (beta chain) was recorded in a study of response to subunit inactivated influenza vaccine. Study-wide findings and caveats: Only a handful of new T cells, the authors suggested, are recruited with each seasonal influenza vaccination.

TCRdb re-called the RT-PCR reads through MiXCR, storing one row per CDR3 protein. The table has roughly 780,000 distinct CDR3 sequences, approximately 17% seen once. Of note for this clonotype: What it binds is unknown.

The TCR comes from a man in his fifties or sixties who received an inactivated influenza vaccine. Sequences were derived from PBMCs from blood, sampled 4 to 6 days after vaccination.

The CDR3 sequence: CSVSSGGAGTGELFF. In nucleotides, the CDR3 is TGCAGCGTTTCTAGCGGGGGGGCCGGCACCGGGGAGCTGTTTTTT. The chain is built from TRBV29-1 and TRBJ2-2; 12 bases are a match to TRBD2. Germline CDR1 SQVTM, CDR2 ANQGSEA. The CDR3 runs 15 residues. The ends lost 5 bases at V and 4 bases at J; junction bases unmatched: 5.